These T cell receptor beta chains were read from a single sample in a study of Tregs in tolerant kidney transplant recipients. Assay used: immunoSEQ multiplex PCR; TCRdb lists only in-frame clones, some missing. This table holds fewer than 55,000 clones, over 85% found once. The specimen comprised CD8+ T cells from blood (PBMCs), sampled 12 months after the transplant. The receptors originated from a human patient who received a combined kidney and bone marrow transplant. Part of the T cell pool may stem from the graft donor. Both conserved end residues are part of each CDR3. The order of the fields is J gene, clone size, D gene, CDR3 length, V gene, CDR3 protein, CDR3 DNA. A D gene is named only where the DNA matches it firmly. The listing skips clone size in some rows; elsewhere it reads once, few, many or a size class.

J: TRBJ2-2
size: -
D: TRBD2
length: 14
V: TRBV5-1
CDR3: CASSTSGPTGELFF
DNA: TGCGCCAGCAGTACTAGCGGGCCCACCGGGGAGCTGTTTTTT

J: TRBJ2-3
size: -
D: TRBD2
length: 15
V: TRBV18
CDR3: CASSPGAGGTDTQYF
DNA: TGTGCCAGCTCACCAGGAGCGGGAGGGACAGATACGCAGTATTTT

J: TRBJ2-3
size: -
D: TRBD2
length: 16
V: TRBV5-4
CDR3: CASSLPGAGGTDTQYF
DNA: TGTGCCAGCAGCCTTCCTGGAGCGGGGGGTACAGATACGCAGTATTTT

J: TRBJ2-1
size: -
D: -
length: 14
V: TRBV6-5
CDR3: CASSRSSADNEQFF
DNA: TGTGCCAGCAGTCGAAGTAGCGCAGACAATGAGCAGTTCTTC

J: TRBJ1-1
size: few
D: TRBD1
length: 14
V: TRBV29-1
CDR3: CSGGAGGENTEAFF
DNA: TGCAGCGGCGGGGCAGGGGGCGAGAACACTGAAGCTTTCTTT

J: TRBJ2-7
size: -
D: TRBD2
length: 21
V: TRBV4-2
CDR3: CASSRPTTTVLTSGKPYEQYF
DNA: TGTGCCAGCAGCCGCCCGACGACGACGGTACTGACTAGCGGGAAACCCTACGAGCAGTACTTC

J: TRBJ2-3
size: -
D: TRBD2
length: 19
V: TRBV9
CDR3: CASSSEIGAAGGPTDTQYF
DNA: TGTGCCAGCAGCTCCGAGATAGGTGCGGCGGGAGGCCCCACAGATACGCAGTATTTT

J: TRBJ2-3
size: -
D: TRBD2
length: 15
V: TRBV2
CDR3: CASSVPGGSPDTQYF
DNA: TGTGCCAGCAGTGTGCCGGGAGGGAGTCCAGATACGCAGTATTTT

J: TRBJ1-1
size: -
D: TRBD1
length: 13
V: TRBV5-5
CDR3: CASSPGTGGEAFF
DNA: TGTGCCAGCAGCCCCGGGACAGGGGGCGAAGCTTTCTTT

J: TRBJ1-2
size: -
D: TRBD1
length: 17
V: TRBV7-2
CDR3: CASSLGTGTSLVYGYTF
DNA: TGTGCCAGCAGCTTAGGGACAGGGACCTCTCTAGTCTATGGCTACACCTTC

J: TRBJ1-5
size: -
D: -
length: 13
V: TRBV6-5
CDR3: CASSYGGTQPQHF
DNA: TGTGCCAGCAGTTACGGAGGGACTCAGCCCCAGCATTTT

J: TRBJ1-1
size: -
D: -
length: 15
V: TRBV4-3
CDR3: CASSQDRVGNTEAFF
DNA: TGCGCCAGCAGCCAAGATCGGGTGGGGAACACTGAAGCTTTCTTT

J: TRBJ2-3
size: -
D: TRBD2
length: 17
V: TRBV4-3
CDR3: CASSQDPGGGEADTQYF
DNA: TGCGCCAGCAGCCAAGATCCGGGCGGGGGGGAGGCAGATACGCAGTATTTT